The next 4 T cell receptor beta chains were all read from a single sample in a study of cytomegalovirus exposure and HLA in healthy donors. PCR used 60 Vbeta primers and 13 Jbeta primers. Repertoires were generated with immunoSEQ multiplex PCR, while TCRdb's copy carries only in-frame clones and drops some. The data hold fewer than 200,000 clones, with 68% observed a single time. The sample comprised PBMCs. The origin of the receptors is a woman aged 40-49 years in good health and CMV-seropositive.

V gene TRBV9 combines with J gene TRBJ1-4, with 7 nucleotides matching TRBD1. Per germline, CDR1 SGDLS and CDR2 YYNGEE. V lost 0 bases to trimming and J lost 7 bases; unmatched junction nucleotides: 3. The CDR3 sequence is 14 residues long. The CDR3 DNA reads TGTGCCAGCAGCGTAGGGACAGGATTTGAAAAACTGTTTTTT. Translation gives CASSVGTGFEKLFF.

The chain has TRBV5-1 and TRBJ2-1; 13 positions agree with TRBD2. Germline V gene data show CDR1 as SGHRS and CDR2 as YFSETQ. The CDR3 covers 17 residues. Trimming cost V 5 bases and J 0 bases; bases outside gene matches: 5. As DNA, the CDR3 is TGCGCCAGCAGTCGGGGACTAGCGGGAAGCTCCTACAATGAGCAGTTCTTC. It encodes CASSRGLAGSSYNEQFF.

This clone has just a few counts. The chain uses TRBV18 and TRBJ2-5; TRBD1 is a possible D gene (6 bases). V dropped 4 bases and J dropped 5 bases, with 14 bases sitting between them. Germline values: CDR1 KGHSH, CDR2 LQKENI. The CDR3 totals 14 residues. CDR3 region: CASSRDIQEETQYF. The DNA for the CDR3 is TGTGCCAGCTCACGGGACATTCAGGAGGAGACCCAGTACTTC.

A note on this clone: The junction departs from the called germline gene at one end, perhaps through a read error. CDR3 coding DNA: TGTGCCAGCAGGGAGGGTCGCAATCAGCCCCAGAATTTT. This gives the protein CASREGRNQPQNF. The chain couples TRBV2 to TRBJ1-5; D not resolved. Germline values: CDR1 SNHLY, CDR2 FYNNEI. The CDR3 contains 13 residues. The full variable domain, in which reference TRBV2 and TRBJ1-5 provide the parts outside the CDR3, is EPEVTQTPSHQVTQMGQEVILRCVPISNHLYFYWYRQILGQKVEFLVSFYNNEISEKSEIFDDQFSVERPDGSNFTLKIRSTKLEDSAMYFCASREGRNQPQNFGDGTRLSIL.